This TCR beta chain was sequenced during a study of shared clonotypes between healthy human individuals. About the study: Three CD4 naive, three CD4 memory, two CD8 naive and one CD8 memory plate were used per donor. Points from the study as a whole: Naive CD4 clonotype sharing across several donors was about 5.3%.

CD8 cells classed as naive were CD45RO-negative and positively selected for CCR7, excluding terminally differentiated effector memory CD45RA+ cells. The germline V gene encodes CDR1 MNHEY and CDR2 SMNVEV (reference sequence). This CDR3 spans 14 amino acids. Deletions cut 0 bases from V and 5 bases from J, with 10 bases between. With respect to this clone: The antigen is unknown.

Profiled with immunoSEQ multiplex PCR; TCRdb holds only in-frame clones, not every one. Of over 2,000,000 clones in the sample, approximately 92% were seen once. The receptor's source is a man between 18 and 29 years old in good health. Some clones in this sample may be carry-over from other donors' samples. V gene TRBV27 combines with J gene TRBJ1-1; D is unresolved. Sequenced: naive CD8+ T cells from PBMCs. CDR3 bases: TGTGCCAGCAGTTTATCGCACGGAGGGACTGAAGCTTTCTTT. It codes for CASSLSHGGTEAFF.